This T cell receptor beta chain was observed in a study of blood T cell repertoires in COVID-19. This CDR3 has 18 amino acids. Trimming took 1 base from V and 4 from J, leaving 18 bases between them. Germline V gives CDR1 SGHDT, CDR2 YYEEEE. Ages ranged from roughly 18 to 100 years, with residence in around 24 US areas. Two negative PCRs, clearance, or symptom resolution characterized the recovered Cohort 3 donors. Assay used: immunoSEQ multiplex PCR; TCRdb lists only in-frame clones, some missing. The sample lists around 58,000 clones; 88% were seen once. This chain connects TRBV5-6 to TRBJ2-6; D might be TRBD1 (5 bases). This receptor was taken from a woman aged 35 to 49 who had recovered from COVID-19. Sequencing was carried out using PBMCs or T cells enriched from blood (not recorded which). The CDR3 region is CASSLLSGNQWGANVLTF. In DNA form, the CDR3 reads TGTGCCAGCAGCTTGTTGTCAGGGAACCAGTGGGGGGCCAACGTCCTGACTTTC.